A selection of T cell receptor beta chains follows, all from one sample in a study of T cells in localized non-small cell lung cancer. Clones were sequenced by immunoSEQ multiplex PCR, and TCRdb holds only the in-frame ones, with some missing. The table shows around 78,000 clones, with 80% occurring only once. Source: peripheral blood, taken before any cancer treatment. These receptors all stem from a female donor at least 60 years old with stage I lung adenocarcinoma. Each CDR3 is given with its conserved first and last residue. The order of the fields is CDR3 DNA, CDR3 protein, clone size, V gene, D gene, J gene. A D gene is named only where the DNA matches it firmly. Part of the rows lack a size; the others show once, few, many or a class for expanded clones.

DNA: TGTGCCAGCAGTGAAGGTCGGGCAGGGGGCAGCGAGCAGTACTTC
CDR3: CASSEGRAGGSEQYF
size: NA
V: TRBV2
D: TRBD1
J: TRBJ2-7

DNA: TGTGCCACCAGCAGAGATTCGGGGACTTTGGAAACGCAGTATTTT
CDR3: CATSRDSGTLETQYF
size: NA
V: TRBV15
D: NA
J: TRBJ2-3

DNA: TGCGCCAGCAGCCAAGGGACTAGCGGGGGGCGGAGCTCCTACAATGAGCAGTTCTTC
CDR3: CASSQGTSGGRSSYNEQFF
size: NA
V: TRBV4-1
D: TRBD2
J: TRBJ2-1

DNA: TGTGCCAGCAGCCGTACTCGGGGGTCGCGGGGCAATCAGCCCCAGCATTTT
CDR3: CASSRTRGSRGNQPQHF
size: NA
V: TRBV7-8
D: NA
J: TRBJ1-5

DNA: TGTGCCAGCAGCTTTCAGCCCGGACAGCAAGAGACCCAGTACTTC
CDR3: CASSFQPGQQETQYF
size: NA
V: TRBV7-2
D: NA
J: TRBJ2-5

DNA: TGTGCCAGTAGGGAGGGCACCTATGGCTACACCTTC
CDR3: CASREGTYGYTF
size: NA
V: TRBV19
D: NA
J: TRBJ1-2

DNA: TGTGCCAGCAGTCCAACAGGGACCTCCTACGAGCAGTACTTC
CDR3: CASSPTGTSYEQYF
size: NA
V: TRBV27
D: NA
J: TRBJ2-7

DNA: TGTGCCAGCAGCGTAGCACCGACTAGGACCGAAGAGACCCAGTACTTC
CDR3: CASSVAPTRTEETQYF
size: NA
V: TRBV9
D: NA
J: TRBJ2-5

DNA: TGCGCCAGCAGCATGCAACAGGGTGGTGAGCAGTTCTTC
CDR3: CASSMQQGGEQFF
size: NA
V: TRBV5-1
D: NA
J: TRBJ2-1

DNA: TGCAGCGTTGAAGAGGCAGATACGCAGTATTTT
CDR3: CSVEEADTQYF
size: NA
V: TRBV29-1
D: NA
J: TRBJ2-3

DNA: TGTGCCAGCAGCCAAGATCGGTCGGTTAGCTCCTACAATGAGCAGTTCTTC
CDR3: CASSQDRSVSSYNEQFF
size: NA
V: TRBV4-2
D: NA
J: TRBJ2-1

DNA: TGCGCCAGCAGCTTGGAGGAAGCGACGCAGTATTTT
CDR3: CASSLEEATQYF
size: NA
V: TRBV5-1
D: NA
J: TRBJ2-3

DNA: TGTGCCAGTAGGTTGGGGGCTGGAGAGACCCAGTACTTC
CDR3: CASRLGAGETQYF
size: NA
V: TRBV19
D: NA
J: TRBJ2-5

DNA: TGTGCCAGCAGCGCCCGACCCTTAGGACAACTTAGCACAGATACGCAGTATTTT
CDR3: CASSARPLGQLSTDTQYF
size: NA
V: TRBV21-1
D: NA
J: TRBJ2-3

DNA: TGTGCCAGCAGCCTGTGGCGGGAGGGCCGGTACGAGCAGTACTTC
CDR3: CASSLWREGRYEQYF
size: NA
V: TRBV11-2
D: TRBD2
J: TRBJ2-7

DNA: TGTGCCAGCAGCCTCGGACTAGCGGGGTGGTATGAGCAGTTCTTC
CDR3: CASSLGLAGWYEQFF
size: NA
V: TRBV7-2
D: TRBD2
J: TRBJ2-1

DNA: TGTGCCAGCAGCTACGCGGGCGGGGAGCTGTTTTTT
CDR3: CASSYAGGELFF
size: NA
V: TRBV7-9
D: NA
J: TRBJ2-2

DNA: TGTGCCAGCTCACCAACGGACAGCCTTAGCAATCAGCCCCAGCATTTT
CDR3: CASSPTDSLSNQPQHF
size: NA
V: TRBV18
D: NA
J: TRBJ1-5

DNA: TGTGCCAGCAGTGCAGGGGTGAACACTGAAGCTTTCTTT
CDR3: CASSAGVNTEAFF
size: NA
V: TRBV6-5
D: NA
J: TRBJ1-1

DNA: TGTGCCAGCAGCCAAGGAGGTCTAGCGGCTAGCGGGAACGAGCAGTACTTC
CDR3: CASSQGGLAASGNEQYF
size: NA
V: TRBV4-2
D: TRBD2
J: TRBJ2-7

DNA: TGCGCCAGCAGCCATGAGGGGTCCAACTATGGCTACACCTTC
CDR3: CASSHEGSNYGYTF
size: NA
V: TRBV4-1
D: NA
J: TRBJ1-2

DNA: TGCGCCAGCAGCCAAGGGGGAGGTCCTAATCAGCCCCAGCATTTT
CDR3: CASSQGGGPNQPQHF
size: NA
V: TRBV4-1
D: NA
J: TRBJ1-5

DNA: TGTGCCAGCAGTCAACTCCCGGACAGGAACTATGGCTACACCTTC
CDR3: CASSQLPDRNYGYTF
size: NA
V: TRBV28
D: TRBD1
J: TRBJ1-2

DNA: TGTGCCAGCAGCGTAGGTTTAGAGAACACCATATATTTT
CDR3: CASSVGLENTIYF
size: NA
V: TRBV9
D: NA
J: TRBJ1-3

DNA: TGTGCCTGGAATGGGCCTAATTCACCCCTCCACTTT
CDR3: CAWNGPNSPLHF
size: NA
V: TRBV30
D: NA
J: TRBJ1-6

DNA: TGTGCCTGGAGCATCCCACGGGCCGGCGGGGAGCTGTTTTTT
CDR3: CAWSIPRAGGELFF
size: NA
V: TRBV30
D: NA
J: TRBJ2-2

DNA: TGCGCCAGCAGCTTGGAGTCAGTTCCCAACACCATATATTTT
CDR3: CASSLESVPNTIYF
size: NA
V: TRBV5-1
D: NA
J: TRBJ1-3

DNA: TGTGCCAGCAGCTTAGGGACAGGGACCGGGGCCAACGTCCTGACTTTC
CDR3: CASSLGTGTGANVLTF
size: NA
V: TRBV13
D: TRBD1
J: TRBJ2-6

DNA: TGTGCCAGCAGTTTCAAGGGTTCGTTCTCCAATGAGCAGTTCTTC
CDR3: CASSFKGSFSNEQFF
size: NA
V: TRBV28
D: NA
J: TRBJ2-1

DNA: TGTGCCAGTAGATCCAGCGGGAGTTTCACAGATACGCAGTATTTT
CDR3: CASRSSGSFTDTQYF
size: NA
V: TRBV19
D: TRBD2
J: TRBJ2-3

DNA: TGTGCCAGCAGCTTGGACAGGGTAGGGACCCAGTACTTC
CDR3: CASSLDRVGTQYF
size: NA
V: TRBV5-4
D: NA
J: TRBJ2-5

DNA: TGTGCCAGCAGCTTAGCAGGCGGGGGTGAGCAGTTCTTC
CDR3: CASSLAGGGEQFF
size: NA
V: TRBV7-7
D: TRBD2
J: TRBJ2-1

DNA: TGCGCCAGCATTTCGCTCCCGGGACACTACGAGCAGTACTTC
CDR3: CASISLPGHYEQYF
size: NA
V: TRBV10-1
D: NA
J: TRBJ2-7

DNA: TGCAGCCTTTCCTCGGGACTTAACACTGAAGCTTTCTTT
CDR3: CSLSSGLNTEAFF
size: NA
V: TRBV29-1
D: NA
J: TRBJ1-1

DNA: TGTGCCAGTAGTATAGGGACAGGGAGTGAGCAGTTCTTC
CDR3: CASSIGTGSEQFF
size: many
V: TRBV19
D: TRBD1
J: TRBJ2-1

DNA: TGTGCCAGCGAGGGGACCTATGGCTACACCTTC
CDR3: CASEGTYGYTF
size: NA
V: TRBV6-5
D: NA
J: TRBJ1-2

DNA: TGTGCCTGGACCACAGGACAGGGGGTTTACGAGCAGTACTTC
CDR3: CAWTTGQGVYEQYF
size: NA
V: TRBV30
D: TRBD1
J: TRBJ2-7

DNA: TGTGCCAGACCTCACTCTGGGGCCAACGTCCTGACTTTC
CDR3: CARPHSGANVLTF
size: NA
V: TRBV7-9
D: NA
J: TRBJ2-6

DNA: TGTGCCAGCAGCTTATCTAGCTCTGGAAACACCATATATTTT
CDR3: CASSLSSSGNTIYF
size: NA
V: TRBV11-2
D: NA
J: TRBJ1-3

DNA: TGTGCCAGCAGCGTATTTGGGACAGGGAGTCCCACAGATACGCAGTATTTT
CDR3: CASSVFGTGSPTDTQYF
size: NA
V: TRBV9
D: TRBD1
J: TRBJ2-3

DNA: TGTGCCAGTAGTATTCCGACACCTAATCAGCCCCAGCATTTT
CDR3: CASSIPTPNQPQHF
size: NA
V: TRBV19
D: NA
J: TRBJ1-5

DNA: TGTGCCAGCAGTCTAAACCGGGACTTCCCCGGGCGGTATTTT
CDR3: CASSLNRDFPGRYF
size: NA
V: TRBV7-3
D: NA
J: TRBJ2-3

DNA: TGTGCCAGCAGCCAGACCGGGACAGGGACCGATACGCAGTATTTT
CDR3: CASSQTGTGTDTQYF
size: NA
V: TRBV7-7
D: TRBD1
J: TRBJ2-3

DNA: TGTGCCAGCAGGCAGGGGGCGAGGAGCGGCTACACCTTC
CDR3: CASRQGARSGYTF
size: few
V: TRBV6-5
D: TRBD1
J: TRBJ1-2

DNA: TGCGCCAGCAGCTCAACCCCGGGAGTTAATGAAAAACTGTTTTTT
CDR3: CASSSTPGVNEKLFF
size: NA
V: TRBV5-1
D: NA
J: TRBJ1-4

DNA: TGCGCCAGCAGCACTAGCGGGGACTCCTACGAGCAGTACTTC
CDR3: CASSTSGDSYEQYF
size: once
V: TRBV5-1
D: TRBD2
J: TRBJ2-7

DNA: TGTGCCAGCAGAGAGCCGGGACAGAACACTGAAGCTTTCTTT
CDR3: CASREPGQNTEAFF
size: NA
V: TRBV9
D: NA
J: TRBJ1-1